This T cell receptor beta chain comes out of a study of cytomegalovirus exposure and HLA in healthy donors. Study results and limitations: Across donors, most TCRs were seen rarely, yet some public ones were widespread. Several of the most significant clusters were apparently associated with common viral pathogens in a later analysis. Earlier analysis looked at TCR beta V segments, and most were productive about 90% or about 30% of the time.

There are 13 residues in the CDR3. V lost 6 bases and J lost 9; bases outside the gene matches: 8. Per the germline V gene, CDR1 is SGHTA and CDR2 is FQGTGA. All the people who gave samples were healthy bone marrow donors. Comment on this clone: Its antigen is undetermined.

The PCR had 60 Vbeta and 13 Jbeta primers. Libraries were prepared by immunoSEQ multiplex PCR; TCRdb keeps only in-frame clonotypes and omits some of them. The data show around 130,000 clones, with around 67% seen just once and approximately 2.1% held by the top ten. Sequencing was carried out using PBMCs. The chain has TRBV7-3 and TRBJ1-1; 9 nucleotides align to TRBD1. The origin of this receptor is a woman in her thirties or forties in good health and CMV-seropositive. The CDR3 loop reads CASSFPGQGKAFF. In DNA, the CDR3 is TGTGCCAGCAGTTTCCCGGGACAGGGAAAAGCTTTCTTT.